One and the same sample provided the 31 T cell receptor beta chains below, sequenced in a study of blood T cell repertoires in COVID-19. Generated by immunoSEQ multiplex PCR, the TCRdb table keeps only in-frame clones and is missing some. The sample has 75,000 or so clones, less than 90% seen once. Specimen: peripheral blood. These receptors all stem from a man aged 50 or older with acute or convalescent COVID-19.

The chain joins TRBV19 to TRBJ1-1, with D tentatively TRBD1 (5 bases). Trimming shortened V by 4 bases and J by 4 bases, and 10 bases separated the two germline ends. The CDR3 is 13 residues long. Per germline, CDR1 LNHDA and CDR2 SQIVND (reference sequence). CDR3 nucleotide sequence: TGTGCCAGTAGTAACTCGGGGGGCACTGAAGCTTTCTTT. It encodes CASSNSGGTEAFF.

The CDR3 protein is CASSAGFTEQFF. As DNA, the CDR3 is TGTGCCAGCAGTGCGGGTTTCACTGAGCAGTTCTTC. The chain uses TRBV2 and TRBJ2-1; D uncertain. Germline loops: CDR1 SNHLY, CDR2 FYNNEI. This CDR3 has 12 residues. V lost 4 bases to trimming and J lost 9 bases, with 10 bases between them.

To note about this clone: A read error may account for a junction end that differs from germline. For the CDR3, the DNA is TGTGTCAGCGCCGGGACAGGGGAAACTGAAGCTTTCTTT. The encoded protein is CVSAGTGETEAFF. J is TRBJ1-1 and V is TRBV25-1, with TRBD1 matching over 10 bases. The CDR3 loop spans 13 amino acids. In germline, CDR1 is MGHDK, CDR2 SYGVNS.

The chain is built from TRBV7-2 and TRBJ1-2; possibly TRBD1 for D (5 bases). Trimming cost V 5 bases and J 3 bases, with 19 bases left between them. This CDR3 is built from 16 residues. Germline V gene lookup returns CDR1 SGHTA and CDR2 FQGNSA. In DNA form, the CDR3 reads TGTGCCAGCAGCCCCTCTGGGGGGGGGAGATACTATGGCTACACCTTC. It codes for CASSPSGGGRYYGYTF.

The chain is built from TRBV24-1 and TRBJ2-3; the match to TRBD1 covers 7 bases. Germline trimming cut 7 bases from V and 4 bases from J; bases unmatched to any gene: 10. The CDR3 runs 15 residues. Germline V gene sequence: CDR1 KGHDR, CDR2 SFDVKD. In DNA, the CDR3 is TGTGCCACCAGGGGCCCTCAGGGGGTTTCAGATACGCAGTATTTT. This codes for CATRGPQGVSDTQYF.

This chain joins TRBV23-1 and TRBJ1-6; TRBD1 aligns across 7 bases. TRBV23-1 is noted as an ORF with a role that remains uncertain. This CDR3 is 17 amino acids long. The V gene end was trimmed by 4 bases and the J gene end by 0 bases; junction bases not matched to a gene: 6. For the CDR3, the DNA is TGCGCCAGCAGTCCTTTGGACAGGCGCTCCTATAATTCACCCCTCCACTTT. Its protein is CASSPLDRRSYNSPLHF.

The gene calls are TRBV3-1 (or the pseudogene TRBV3-2) and TRBJ1-1; D uncertain. The CDR3 is 12 residues long. Germline CDR1 reads LGHDT; CDR2 reads YNNKEL (reference sequence). V lost 0 bases, J lost 11 bases, and 10 bases lay in between. The CDR3 reads CASSQDTFRAFF. CDR3 bases: TGTGCCAGCAGCCAAGATACCTTTCGGGCTTTCTTT.

The rearrangement joins TRBV5-1 to TRBJ1-3; perhaps TRBD1 as D (5 bases). Germline CDR1 and CDR2: SGHRS and YFSETQ. With 4 bases removed from V and 1 base from J, the gap between germline ends came to 12 bases. The CDR3 sequence is 15 residues long. CDR3 protein: CASSGTAGSGNTIYF. The DNA of the CDR3 is TGCGCCAGCAGCGGAACCGCAGGGTCTGGAAACACCATATATTTT.

This sequence joins TRBV7-6 and TRBJ1-4, with D possibly matching TRBD1 (5 bases). Trimming cost V 8 bases and J 7 bases, with 14 bases left between them. This CDR3 has 13 amino acids. Germline lookup yields CDR1 SGHVS and CDR2 FNYEAQ. CDR3 nucleotides: TGTGCCAGCTCCGGGGGAACAGCTGAAAAACTGTTTTTT. It codes for CASSGGTAEKLFF.

V is TRBV12-3 or TRBV12-4 and J is TRBJ1-4, with D perhaps TRBD1 (6 bases). This CDR3 region has 13 residues. Trimming stripped 0 bases from V and 16 bases from J, with 15 bases between. CDR3 DNA: TGTGCCAGCAGTTTAGCGTCTAGGGACAAGCCGTTTTTT. It codes for CASSLASRDKPFF.

CDR3 sequence: CASSLRQTGELFF. DNA of the CDR3: TGTGCCAGCAGTTTAAGACAGACCGGGGAGCTGTTTTTT. V is TRBV28 and J is TRBJ2-2; possible D gene TRBD1, 5 bases. CDR1 and CDR2 from the germline V gene are MDHEN and SYDVKM. The V gene lost 2 bases and the J gene lost 5 bases, with 6 bases spanning the gap. The CDR3 runs 13 residues.

This chain links TRBV29-1 with TRBJ2-5; 11 bases are shared with TRBD1. Looked up from germline, CDR1 is SQVTM and CDR2 is ANQGSEA. There are 14 residues in the CDR3. Unmatched junction bases numbered 8, after V lost 7 bases and J lost 4 bases. The CDR3 DNA is TGCAGCGCCCGGGACAGGGGGTGGGGAGAGACCCAGTACTTC. It encodes CSARDRGWGETQYF.

The CDR3 coding sequence is TGCAGCGCAAAGACAGGGGCCGGGGAGCTGTTTTTT. Amino acid sequence: CSAKTGAGELFF. The chain has TRBV29-1 and TRBJ2-2; 8 nucleotides line up with TRBD1. J gave up 6 bases and V 7 bases, and 4 bases lay outside the gene matches. The V gene's germline CDR1 is SQVTM and CDR2 ANQGSEA. This CDR3 comprises 12 residues.

This clone is a singleton in its sample. The V gene is TRBV4-3, the J gene TRBJ1-1; D is possibly TRBD1 (5 bases). The CDR3 is 16 residues long. Trimming pared 1 base from V and 3 bases from J, leaving 15 bases between. From germline, CDR1 is LGHNA and CDR2 YSLEER. CDR3 residues: CASSQGPRGGYTEAFF. Written as DNA, the CDR3 is TGCGCCAGCAGCCAAGGGCCTCGGGGGGGGTACACTGAAGCTTTCTTT.

V is TRBV11-2 and J is TRBJ1-3; TRBD1 matches 8 bases. From germline, CDR1 is SGHAT and CDR2 FQNNGV. V trimming: 6 bases; J trimming: 2 bases; junction bases outside the gene matches: 0. The CDR3 extends over 13 amino acids. The CDR3 reads CASRTGAGNTIYF. In nucleotides, the CDR3 is TGTGCCAGCAGGACAGGGGCTGGAAACACCATATATTTT. The full variable domain, in which reference TRBV11-2 and TRBJ1-3 provide the parts outside the CDR3, is EAGVAQSPRYKIIEKRQSVAFWCNPISGHATLYWYQQILGQGPKLLIQFQNNGVVDDSQLPKDRFSAERLKGVDSTLKIQPAKLEDSAVYLCASRTGAGNTIYFGEGSWLTVV.

The rearrangement links TRBV27 to TRBJ1-2; possibly TRBD1 for D (6 bases). Trimming stripped 6 bases from V and 4 bases from J, with 18 bases between. Germline lookup yields CDR1 MNHEY and CDR2 SMNVEV (reference sequence). The CDR3 has 15 amino acids. For the CDR3, the DNA is TGTGCCAGCAGATCTCTATTTGGACAGAGCTATGGCTACACCTTC. It is translated as CASRSLFGQSYGYTF.

In its sample, this clone was seen a few times. The J gene is TRBJ1-4, the V gene TRBV18; D gene unclear. The CDR3 runs to 13 residues. Trimming pared 5 bases from V and 4 bases from J, leaving 8 bases between. Germline V gene data show CDR1 as KGHSH and CDR2 as LQKENI. As DNA, the CDR3 is TGTGCCAGCTCAAGCAGACTTAATGAAAAACTGTTTTTT. It translates to CASSSRLNEKLFF.

The chain has TRBV4-3 and TRBJ2-7; 11 positions match TRBD2. J lost 4 bases, V lost 1 base, and 6 bases had no gene match. The CDR3 has 16 amino acids. CDR1 and CDR2 (germline): LGHNA, YSLEER. The CDR3 region has the DNA TGCGCCAGCAGCCAAGGGGCGGCTAGCGGGAGGTACGAGCAGTACTTC. It translates to CASSQGAASGRYEQYF.

The chain employs TRBV5-1 and TRBJ1-1, with D perhaps TRBD1 (5 bases). The germline gives CDR1 SGHRS, CDR2 YFSETQ. V was clipped by 4 bases and J by 6 bases, with 13 bases between them. The CDR3 spans 13 residues. The chain's CDR3 is CASSQAPGAEAFF. CDR3 in DNA: TGCGCCAGCAGCCAAGCCCCGGGGGCTGAAGCTTTCTTT.

The V gene is TRBV9, the J gene TRBJ2-2; the D gene is possibly TRBD1 (6 bases). The CDR3 totals 15 residues. Germline V gene lookup returns CDR1 SGDLS and CDR2 YYNGEE. V was trimmed by 5 bases and J by 3 bases, leaving 14 bases between them. The CDR3 sequence: CASSYGTPYTGELFF. The CDR3 DNA sequence: TGTGCCAGCAGTTATGGGACACCTTACACCGGGGAGCTGTTTTTT.

The chain combines TRBV29-1 with TRBJ1-2; the match to TRBD1 covers 9 bases. Germline trimming cut 7 bases from V and 5 bases from J; bases unmatched to any gene: 11. Germline values: CDR1 SQVTM, CDR2 ANQGSEA. This CDR3 has 14 residues. The CDR3 region has the DNA TGCAGCGCCGGACAGGGGAGGAATAGATATGGCTACACCTTC. Its translation: CSAGQGRNRYGYTF.

The rearrangement uses TRBV4-3 and TRBJ1-2, with a weak D call TRBD1 (5 bases). The germline V gene encodes CDR1 LGHNA and CDR2 YSLEER. The CDR3 is 16 residues long. Trimming removed 0 bases from V and 2 bases from J, with 13 bases in between. The CDR3, as DNA: TGCGCCAGCAGCCAAGATAGTGGGGAGGGGAACTATGGCTACACCTTC. It yields the protein CASSQDSGEGNYGYTF.

V gene TRBV7-2 combines with J gene TRBJ2-1; possible D gene TRBD1, 5 bases. There are 16 residues in the CDR3. The germline V gene encodes CDR1 SGHTA and CDR2 FQGNSA. Trimming took 5 bases from V and 0 from J, leaving 14 bases between them. CDR3 in DNA: TGTGCCAGCAGCCAAAGACAGCCTTCCTCCTACAATGAGCAGTTCTTC. It encodes CASSQRQPSSYNEQFF.

This clone was observed a handful of times. The chain links TRBV7-9 to TRBJ1-1; D is ambiguous. The CDR3 has 14 amino acids. CDR1 and CDR2 (germline): SEHNR, FQNEAQ (reference sequence). Trimming shortened V by 5 bases and J by 5 bases, and 15 bases separated the two germline ends. The CDR3 is CASSTGGGVTEAFF. CDR3 sequence (DNA): TGTGCCAGCAGCACCGGTGGCGGGGTGACTGAAGCTTTCTTT.

This clone occurred once. This rearrangement joins TRBV15 to TRBJ1-4; the D gene is possibly TRBD1 (6 bases). The CDR3 is 17 amino acids. V was pared by 0 bases and J by 0 bases, with 11 bases between. Germline V gene data show CDR1 as LNHNV and CDR2 as YYDKDF (reference sequence). Here the CDR3 reads CATSRDGRGATNEKLFF. The CDR3 region has the DNA TGTGCCACCAGCAGAGATGGCAGGGGTGCAACTAATGAAAAACTGTTTTTT.

V is TRBV6-5 and J is TRBJ1-3; no clear D. Per germline, CDR1 MNHEY and CDR2 SVGAGI. The CDR3 is 12 amino acids. Between the trimmed V and J ends, which lost 6 bases and 1 base, there was a span of 4 bases. The CDR3 DNA is TGTGCCAGCAGCCGTTCTGGAAACACCATATATTTT. Translation gives CASSRSGNTIYF.

The CDR3 region is CANTPKTAFYSNQPQHF. CDR3 DNA: TGTGCCAACACACCAAAGACAGCTTTTTATAGCAATCAGCCCCAGCATTTT. The chain combines TRBV9 with TRBJ1-5; D is perhaps TRBD1 (5 bases). Trimming took off 9 bases at V and 0 bases at J, with 22 bases between the two ends. The CDR3 consists of 17 residues. Germline lookup yields CDR1 SGDLS and CDR2 YYNGEE.

The chain employs TRBV2 and TRBJ2-7, with TRBD1 as a possible D gene (7 bases). The V gene's germline CDR1 is SNHLY and CDR2 FYNNEI. V gave up 7 bases and J gave up 3 bases, with 16 bases separating them. CDR3 length: 14 residues. DNA of the CDR3: TGTGCCAGCATGCGGGACAGAGGAGGCTACGAGCAGTACTTC. Translating gives CASMRDRGGYEQYF.

The V call is TRBV27, the J call TRBJ1-1, with 7 bases identical to TRBD1. Germline CDR1 MNHEY, CDR2 SMNVEV (reference sequence). With V trimmed by 0 bases and J by 12 bases, 7 bases remained unmatched. The CDR3 runs to 13 residues. Written as DNA, the CDR3 is TGTGCCAGCAGTTTATCACAGGGGCGTATAACTTTCTTT. Amino acids: CASSLSQGRITFF.

The J gene is TRBJ2-1, the V gene TRBV12-3 or TRBV12-4; 11 bases match TRBD2. After removal of 6 bases from V and 9 bases from J, the junction contained 4 bases not matched to a gene. This CDR3 comprises 13 residues. The DNA of the CDR3 is TGTGCCAGCAGACCTGGACTAGCGGGTGAGCAGTTCTTC. It yields the protein CASRPGLAGEQFF.

The rearrangement uses TRBV5-1 and TRBJ2-1; 11 nucleotides align to TRBD2. The germline V gene encodes CDR1 SGHRS and CDR2 YFSETQ. CDR3 size: 15 residues. V shed 6 bases, J shed 4 bases, and the junction held 6 bases outside the gene matches. The CDR3 spells CASTPSSGGYNEQFF. In DNA form, the CDR3 reads TGCGCCAGCACCCCCTCTAGCGGGGGGTACAATGAGCAGTTCTTC.